A single sample is the source of the 16 T cell receptor beta chains below, sequenced in a study of CD8 T cells in ankylosing spondylitis. Study conclusions and caveats: A TCR beta motif of fewer than ten highly homologous variants seemed to mark ankylosing spondylitis blood.

The antigens for these receptors are not known. One entry per CDR3 protein, called by TCRdb with MiXCR from the 5' RACE reads. The sample includes roughly 670,000 distinct CDR3 sequences, 15% to 20% seen only once; the top ten take around 19%. Sequenced sample: blood, either unsorted or a sorted T cell fraction (not recorded which). These receptors came from a male donor with ankylosing spondylitis.

This clonotype was recorded a few times. The chain has TRBV27 and TRBJ2-2; D is undetermined. The V and J ends lost 7 bases and 4 bases respectively, with 7 bases between them. CDR3 length: 12 amino acids. The germline V gene has CDR1 MNHEY and CDR2 SMNVEV (reference sequence). The CDR3 region has the DNA TGTGCCAGCATCGGCGGCACCGGGGAGCTGTTTTTT. It specifies CASIGGTGELFF.

This clonotype was seen a few times. This chain joins TRBV2 and TRBJ2-1, with D perhaps TRBD1 or TRBD2 (6 bases each). V was cut by 6 bases and J by 8 bases, with 14 bases left in between. The CDR3 contains 13 residues. Germline V lookup: CDR1 SNHLY, CDR2 FYNNEI. The CDR3: CASSQGGYDEQFF. In DNA form, the CDR3 reads TGTGCCAGCAGCCAAGGGGGGTACGATGAGCAGTTCTTC.

In its sample, this clonotype was seen a few times. CDR3 sequence reads: CASRPIASYNEQFF. CDR3 coding DNA: TGTGCCAGCAGGCCCATAGCTTCCTACAATGAGCAGTTCTTC. V gene TRBV12-3 or TRBV12-4 combines with J gene TRBJ2-1; D gene ambiguous. The CDR3 totals 14 residues. V lost 6 bases to trimming and J lost 1 base, with 10 bases between them.

The rearrangement uses TRBV7-9 and TRBJ2-3, with D hard to call. The CDR3 loop spans 15 amino acids. CDR1 is SEHNR, CDR2 FQNEAQ, per germline (reference sequence). V dropped 5 bases and J dropped 2 bases, with 14 bases sitting between them. CDR3 nucleotides: TGTGCCAGCAGCCCACCAACCTCTTACACAGATACGCAGTATTTT. Translated, it gives CASSPPTSYTDTQYF.

In this sample, this clonotype turned up a few times. The chain couples TRBV11-2 to TRBJ1-6, with D perhaps TRBD1 (6 bases). Trimming left V 3 bases short and J 6 bases short, with 9 bases between. CDR1 is SGHAT and CDR2 is FQNNGV in the germline V gene. The CDR3 totals 14 residues. Here the CDR3 reads CASSFGQFNSPLHF. As DNA, the CDR3 is TGTGCCAGCAGCTTCGGACAGTTTAATTCACCCCTCCACTTT.

Worth noting for this clonotype: At one end, the junction sequence differs from germline, possibly due to a read error. The chain couples TRBV20-1 to TRBJ2-5, with TRBD1 as a possible D gene (7 bases). The CDR3 consists of 17 residues. Germline CDR1 is DFQATT and CDR2 is SNEGSKA (reference sequence). Here the CDR3 DNA reads TGCTGTGCTACGTCCCAGGGGGGACAGTTATACCGAGAGACCCAGTACTTC. Translation: CCATSQGGQLYRETQYF.

This clonotype was seen a handful of times. The chain uses TRBV12-5 and TRBJ1-5, with D perhaps TRBD1 (6 bases). The CDR3 covers 14 residues. V lost 7 bases and J lost 0, with 10 bases in between. The germline V gene encodes CDR1 LGHNT and CDR2 FRNRAP. CDR3 loop: CASAPDSSNQPQHF. The CDR3, as DNA: TGTGCTAGTGCCCCGGACAGTAGCAATCAGCCCCAGCATTTT.

This clonotype was seen a handful of times. DNA of the CDR3: TGCGCCAGCAGCCAAGATACGGAGTACAATGAGCAGTTCTTC. Protein: CASSQDTEYNEQFF. This chain connects TRBV4-1 to TRBJ2-1; D not certain. The CDR3 runs 14 residues. CDR1 and CDR2 from the germline V gene are MGHRA and YSYEKL. The V end was cut by 0 bases, the J end by 4 bases, with 7 bases between.

This chain's CDR3 is CASSTGTGLYEQYF. The CDR3 DNA reads TGTGCCAGCAGCACCGGGACAGGTCTCTACGAGCAGTACTTC. J is TRBJ2-7 and V is TRBV7-6; the match to TRBD1 covers 8 bases. The CDR3 has 14 amino acids. J was trimmed by 3 bases and V by 5 bases; bases with no gene match: 6. In germline, CDR1 is SGHVS, CDR2 FNYEAQ.

This clonotype appeared many times. CDR3 residues: CASRGPSGELFF. CDR3 nucleotide sequence: TGTGCCAGCAGGGGTCCAAGCGGGGAGCTGTTTTTT. V gene TRBV7-9 combines with J gene TRBJ2-2; D ambiguous. Trimming cost V 6 bases and J 7 bases, with 9 bases left between them. Germline loops: CDR1 SEHNR, CDR2 FQNEAQ (reference sequence). The length of the CDR3 is 12 residues.

A few counts support this clonotype. This chain joins TRBV2 and TRBJ2-4, with D unclear. The CDR3 is made up of 14 amino acids. V lost 2 bases and J lost 0, with 5 bases in between. Germline CDR1 and CDR2: SNHLY and FYNNEI. The CDR3 coding sequence is TGTGCCAGCAGTGAACAGCTAGCCAAAAACATTCAGTACTTC. Protein: CASSEQLAKNIQYF.

There are a few counts of this clonotype. V gene TRBV5-1 combines with J gene TRBJ1-2, with TRBD1 identical over 8 bases. The germline CDR1 and CDR2 sequences are SGHRS and YFSETQ. The CDR3 covers 19 residues. Losses at the gene ends were 3 bases for V and 6 bases for J; bases not matched to a gene: 22. DNA for the CDR3: TGCGCCAGCAGCTCACTTCAACCGGGACAGGCGTATAGCGCGGATGGCTACACCTTC. Residues: CASSSLQPGQAYSADGYTF.

This clonotype was counted a few times. The gene calls are TRBV20-1 and TRBJ2-2, with D hard to call. Looked up from germline, CDR1 is DFQATT and CDR2 is SNEGSKA (reference sequence). With 3 bases removed from V and 4 bases from J, the gap between germline ends came to 9 bases. The CDR3 covers 13 residues. The DNA of the CDR3 is TGCAGTGCTAGGTCCCCTTCCACCGGGGAGCTGTTTTTT. Translating gives CSARSPSTGELFF.

The gene calls are TRBV20-1 and TRBJ2-1, with D perhaps TRBD2 (5 bases). The CDR3 spans 15 residues. Germline V gene data show CDR1 as DFQATT and CDR2 as SNEGSKA (reference sequence). The germline V and J ends were trimmed by 5 bases and 5 bases, with 19 bases remaining between them. CDR3 DNA sequence: TGCAGTGCTCCCGTCGGGGTTAATAAAAACAATGAGCAGTTCTTC. This sequence encodes CSAPVGVNKNNEQFF.

This chain joins TRBV27 and TRBJ2-7; the D call may be TRBD1 or TRBD2 (5 bases each). Germline V CDR1 and CDR2: MNHEY, SMNVEV (reference sequence). The V end lost 5 bases, the J end lost 4 bases, and 18 bases lay between the germline ends. The CDR3 is made up of 15 amino acids. CDR3 DNA sequence: TGTGCCAGCAGTCTCCGGGACGCCCTCCAATACGAGCAGTACTTC. Translating it yields CASSLRDALQYEQYF.

J is TRBJ1-6 and V is TRBV30, with D unresolved. V was shortened by 3 bases and J by 8 bases, with 8 bases between the two germline ends. The CDR3 length is 12 residues. Germline V gives CDR1 GTSNPN, CDR2 SVGIG (reference sequence). The CDR3 DNA sequence: TGTGCCTGGAGCCACCTAGATTCACCCCTCCACTTT. It yields the protein CAWSHLDSPLHF.